Listed below are T cell receptor beta chains from one sample, sequenced in a study of post-analysis software for immune sequencing data. TCRdb redid the calling of the PCR reads with MiXCR, one entry per CDR3 protein. There are around 400,000 distinct CDR3 sequences in the sample; roughly 38% occur only once, and approximately 7.7% lies in the top ten. Sequencing input: blood. The source is a girl aged 2-10 years with multiple sclerosis. CDR3s include the opening cysteine and the closing phenylalanine or tryptophan. The order of the fields is V gene, J gene, CDR3 protein.

V: TRBV5-1
J: NA
CDR3: CASSVNPPGLAGGQETQYF

V: TRBV5-1
J: TRBJ2-1
CDR3: CASSWAAIYNEQFF

V: TRBV27
J: TRBJ2-1
CDR3: CASSFRKDYRHAHNEQFF

V: TRBV20-1
J: TRBJ2-1
CDR3: CSARRGQNTRYEQFF

V: TRBV7-9
J: TRBJ1-2
CDR3: CASSQAAGTGNGYTF

V: TRBV6-5
J: TRBJ2-5
CDR3: CASSYWVGARETQYF

V: TRBV5-1
J: TRBJ2-3
CDR3: CASSFVRPSTDTQYF

V: TRBV15
J: TRBJ1-4
CDR3: CATSVGTGLRTTNEKLFF

V: TRBV28
J: TRBJ2-1
CDR3: CASSSYSGRALNEQFF

V: TRBV4-1
J: TRBJ2-1
CDR3: CASSDSGGGQDEQFF

V: TRBV2
J: TRBJ2-1
CDR3: CASRQSGSSYNEQFF

V: TRBV29-1
J: TRBJ1-1
CDR3: CSVVQRVAFF

V: TRBV20-1
J: TRBJ1-3
CDR3: CSARLPGTGPPSGNTIYF

V: TRBV9
J: TRBJ2-1
CDR3: CASSPWGDGVRYNEQFF

V: TRBV29-1
J: TRBJ2-7
CDR3: CSVRDRARYEQYF

V: TRBV20-1
J: TRBJ1-6
CDR3: CSASKQGADSPLHF

V: TRBV29-1
J: TRBJ2-1
CDR3: CSVKVGQTFF

V: TRBV5-6
J: TRBJ1-1
CDR3: CASSLFIRDREMNTEAFF

V: TRBV5-5
J: TRBJ2-7
CDR3: CASSRTSGSSSYEQYF

V: TRBV4-1
J: TRBJ2-1
CDR3: CASSSQGGPYNEQFF

V: TRBV9
J: TRBJ1-2
CDR3: CASSARDRGPYGYTF

V: TRBV5-1
J: TRBJ2-1
CDR3: CASSLGHMLYNEQFF

V: TRBV7-9
J: TRBJ2-3
CDR3: CASSLPGTGRTDPQYF

V: TRBV15
J: NA
CDR3: CATSRDDGTGGDEQYF

V: TRBV2
J: TRBJ2-3
CDR3: CASSRRGGSSTDTQYF

V: TRBV4-1
J: TRBJ2-3
CDR3: CASSLLRGITDTQYF

V: TRBV6-1
J: TRBJ2-7
CDR3: CASIRVNEQYF

V: TRBV28
J: TRBJ1-2
CDR3: CASSLPGYGYTF

V: TRBV4-2
J: TRBJ2-5
CDR3: CASSLVESWETQYF

V: TRBV5-1
J: TRBJ1-4
CDR3: CASSLGTGLRPTNEKLFF

V: TRBV4-2
J: TRBJ1-2
CDR3: CASSQVEGHVNYGYTF

V: TRBV5-6
J: TRBJ2-3
CDR3: CASSGGDTRTDTQYF

V: TRBV20-1
J: TRBJ2-7
CDR3: CSVGREGPPYEQYF

V: TRBV6-5
J: TRBJ1-1
CDR3: CASSYSKQGEAFF

V: TRBV7-2
J: TRBJ2-3
CDR3: CASSTAQARTDTQYF

V: TRBV6-5
J: NA
CDR3: CASSAGGDIQYF

V: TRBV4-1
J: TRBJ2-2
CDR3: CASSQEPGGTGELFF

V: TRBV18
J: TRBJ1-1
CDR3: CASSPNRDSDTEAFF

V: TRBV5-1
J: TRBJ2-7
CDR3: CASSSEASGPYEQYF

V: TRBV15
J: TRBJ2-7
CDR3: CATSNGGLASYEQYF

V: TRBV5-1
J: TRBJ1-1
CDR3: CASSLVGDTEAFF

V: TRBV28
J: TRBJ1-2
CDR3: CASSDPSQGREGGYTF

V: TRBV6-2/TRBV6-3
J: TRBJ1-2
CDR3: CASSPRNPEDYGYTF

V: TRBV6-6
J: NA
CDR3: CASSYTGVHEQYF

V: TRBV6-2/TRBV6-3
J: TRBJ2-7
CDR3: CASQTSGRSRSYEQYF

V: TRBV12-3/TRBV12-4
J: TRBJ1-5
CDR3: CASSFVGNQPQHF

V: TRBV24-1
J: TRBJ2-1
CDR3: CATSISGYNEQFF

V: TRBV20-1
J: TRBJ2-7
CDR3: CSVCPRDRAYEQYF

V: TRBV5-1
J: TRBJ1-5
CDR3: CASSLAGQGGQPQHF

V: TRBV5-6
J: TRBJ2-5
CDR3: CASSFLADEQYF

V: TRBV20-1
J: TRBJ2-5
CDR3: CSAIHRVGETQYF

V: TRBV6-5
J: TRBJ2-3
CDR3: CASSKYRGTDTQYF

V: TRBV5-1
J: TRBJ1-1
CDR3: CASRQGASTEAFF

V: TRBV12-3/TRBV12-4
J: TRBJ1-6
CDR3: CASTASWGLLNSPLHF

V: TRBV28
J: TRBJ1-5
CDR3: CASSRWTTGSRNQPQHF

V: TRBV12-3/TRBV12-4
J: TRBJ2-1
CDR3: CASSPKGITALYNEQFF

V: TRBV20-1
J: TRBJ2-3
CDR3: CSAPTGTTITDTQYF